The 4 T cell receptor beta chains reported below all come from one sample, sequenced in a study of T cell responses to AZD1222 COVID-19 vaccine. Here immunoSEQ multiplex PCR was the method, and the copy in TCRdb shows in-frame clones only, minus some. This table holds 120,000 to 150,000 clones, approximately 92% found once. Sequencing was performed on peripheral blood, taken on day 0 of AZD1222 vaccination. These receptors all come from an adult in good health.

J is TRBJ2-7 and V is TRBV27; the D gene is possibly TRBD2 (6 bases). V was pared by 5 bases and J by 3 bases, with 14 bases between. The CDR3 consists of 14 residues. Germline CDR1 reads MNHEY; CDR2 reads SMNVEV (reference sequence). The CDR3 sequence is CASSPETSYYEQYF. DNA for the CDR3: TGTGCCAGCAGTCCAGAGACTAGTTACTACGAGCAGTACTTC.

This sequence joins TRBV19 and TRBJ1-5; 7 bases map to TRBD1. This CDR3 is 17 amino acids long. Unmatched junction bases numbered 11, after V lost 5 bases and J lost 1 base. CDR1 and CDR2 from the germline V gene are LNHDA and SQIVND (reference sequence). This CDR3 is CASSVSPTGRSNQPQHF. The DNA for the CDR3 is TGTGCCAGTAGTGTCTCTCCGACAGGGAGAAGCAATCAGCCCCAGCATTTT.

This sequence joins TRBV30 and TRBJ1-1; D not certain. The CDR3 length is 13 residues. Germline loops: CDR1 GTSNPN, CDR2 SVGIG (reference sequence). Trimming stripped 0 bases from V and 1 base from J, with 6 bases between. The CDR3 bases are TGTGCCTGGAGTGTTGGGGAGAACACTGAAGCTTTCTTT. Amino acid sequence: CAWSVGENTEAFF.

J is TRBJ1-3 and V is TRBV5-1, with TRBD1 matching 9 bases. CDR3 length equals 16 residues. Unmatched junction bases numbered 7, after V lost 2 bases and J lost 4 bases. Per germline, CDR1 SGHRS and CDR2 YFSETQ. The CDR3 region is CASSLPGTGLGNTIYF. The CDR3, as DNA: TGCGCCAGCAGCTTACCCGGGACAGGGCTGGGAAACACCATATATTTT.